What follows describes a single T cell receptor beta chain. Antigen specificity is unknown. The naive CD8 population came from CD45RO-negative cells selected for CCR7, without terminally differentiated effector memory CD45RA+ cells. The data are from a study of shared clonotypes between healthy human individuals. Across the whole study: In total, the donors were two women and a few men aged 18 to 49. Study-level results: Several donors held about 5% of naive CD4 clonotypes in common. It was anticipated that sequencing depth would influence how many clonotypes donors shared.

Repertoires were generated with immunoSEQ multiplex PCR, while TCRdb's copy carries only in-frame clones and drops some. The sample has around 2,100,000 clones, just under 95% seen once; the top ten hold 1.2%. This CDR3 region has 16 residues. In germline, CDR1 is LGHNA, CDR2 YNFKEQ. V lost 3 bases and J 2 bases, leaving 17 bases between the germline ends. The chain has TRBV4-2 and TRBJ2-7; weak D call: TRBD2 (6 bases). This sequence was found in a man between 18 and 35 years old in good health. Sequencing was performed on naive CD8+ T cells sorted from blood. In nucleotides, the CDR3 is TGTGCCAGCAGCCAGAGTGGGCCGGTAGCGGCCTACGAGCAGTACTTC. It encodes CASSQSGPVAAYEQYF.